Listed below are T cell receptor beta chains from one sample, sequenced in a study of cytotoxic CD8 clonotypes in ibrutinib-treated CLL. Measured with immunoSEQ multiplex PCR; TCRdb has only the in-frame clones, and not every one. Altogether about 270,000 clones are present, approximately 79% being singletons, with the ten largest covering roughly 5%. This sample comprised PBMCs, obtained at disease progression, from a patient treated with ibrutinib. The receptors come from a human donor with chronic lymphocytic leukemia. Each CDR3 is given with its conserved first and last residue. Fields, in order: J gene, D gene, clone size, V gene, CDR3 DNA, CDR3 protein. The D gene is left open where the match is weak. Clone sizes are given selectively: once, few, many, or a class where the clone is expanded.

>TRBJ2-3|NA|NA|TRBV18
TGTGCCAGCTCACCTATCACAGATACGCAGTATTTT
CASSPITDTQYF
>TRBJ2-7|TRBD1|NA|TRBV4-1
TGCGCCAGCAGCCGAAATTGGGACAGGGTTAACGAGCAGTACTTC
CASSRNWDRVNEQYF
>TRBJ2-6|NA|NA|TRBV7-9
TGTGCCAGCAGCTCCAGCAGCTCTGGGGCCAACGTCCTGACTTTC
CASSSSSSGANVLTF
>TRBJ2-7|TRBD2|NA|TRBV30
TGTGCCTGGAGGGGACTAGCGGGAGTTAACGAGCAGTACTTC
CAWRGLAGVNEQYF
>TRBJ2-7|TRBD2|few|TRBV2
TGTGCCAGCAGTGACAGACTAGCGGGGGCCTACGAGCAGTACTTC
CASSDRLAGAYEQYF
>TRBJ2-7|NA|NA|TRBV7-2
TGTGCCAGCAGCTTAGTTTACGGTCTCTACGAGCAGTACTTC
CASSLVYGLYEQYF
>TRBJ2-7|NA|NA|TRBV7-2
TGTGCCAGCAGCTCGCGGCCCCAGGGCCCCCTCTACGAGCAGTACTTC
CASSSRPQGPLYEQYF
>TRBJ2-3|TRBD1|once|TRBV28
TGTGCCACCACCATGCCCCAGGACAGGGGCACAGATACGCAGTATTTT
CATTMPQDRGTDTQYF
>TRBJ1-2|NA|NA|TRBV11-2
TGTGCCAGCAGCCCCTCCAGAGCGTCAAATGGCTACACCTTC
CASSPSRASNGYTF
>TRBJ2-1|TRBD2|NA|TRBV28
TGTGCCAGCAGTTGGAAACTAGCGGGAGTAGGATTTGGTGAGCAGTTCTTC
CASSWKLAGVGFGEQFF